The clone carrying this T cell receptor (beta chain) showed up just a few times. The antigen remains undetermined. This sample is part of a study of vaccination and CD4 T cells after COVID-19. Study-wide context: Control cultures were given a CEFX pool, an HIV-1 Nef pool, or no peptide.

Sample time point: late sampling 161 to 241 days after vaccination in a few convalescent patients. Treatment specified: roughly nine-day PBMC culture with coronavirus spike peptide pools or control peptides (ViraFEST assay). Alongside about 9.1 IU/ml IL-2 and about 10 ug/ml peptide pools, PBMCs were cultured at 1.5 million to 2.5 million per well. Sequencing of DNA taken from cultured CD4+ T cells relied on the Oncomine TCR Beta short-read assay. TCRdb reprocessed the PCR reads with MiXCR, giving one entry per CDR3 protein. Among 20,000 to 25,000 distinct CDR3 sequences listed, 35% to 40% were seen once. CDR1 is LNHNV and CDR2 is YYDKDF in the germline V gene (reference sequence). There are 17 residues in the CDR3. V lost 1 base to trimming and J lost 0 bases; unmatched junction nucleotides: 5.

The V call is TRBV15, the J call TRBJ2-1, with 8 positions matching TRBD2. The sequence was collected from a human donor who had recovered from COVID-19. Source: CD4+ T cells from blood, cultured in vitro, taken about 7 months after SARS-CoV-2 vaccination. The CDR3 coding sequence is TGTGCCACCAGCAGAGCACTAGCGGAAAGCTCCTACAATGAGCAGTTCTTC. Its protein is CATSRALAESSYNEQFF.